Below are 24 T cell receptor beta chains sequenced from a single sample in a study of T cells in localized non-small cell lung cancer. This table comes from immunoSEQ multiplex PCR, and its TCRdb copy is limited to in-frame clones, with some not included. Of approximately 1,500 clones listed, around a fifth are singletons. The material sequenced was lung tumor tissue, taken before any cancer treatment. The receptors here all came from a male donor at least 60 years old with stage I lung adenocarcinoma.

This clone was seen only a few times. This rearrangement joins TRBV2 to TRBJ2-3; 8 nucleotides agree with TRBD1. Germline V lookup: CDR1 SNHLY, CDR2 FYNNEI. V shed 4 bases and J 4 bases; nucleotides not matched to a gene: 7. CDR3 size: 15 residues. This CDR3 is CASSGTGWGSDTQYF. CDR3 coding DNA: TGTGCCAGCAGTGGGACAGGGTGGGGTTCAGATACGCAGTATTTT.

Sample share makes this clone medium-sized. V is TRBV11-3 and J is TRBJ1-1, with 11 bases fitting TRBD1. V was clipped by 6 bases and J by 3 bases; unmatched bases: 3. The CDR3 has 14 amino acids. Germline CDR1 is SGHNT and CDR2 is YENEEA. The CDR3 nucleotides are TGTGCCAGCAGTTGGACAGGGGGCTACACTGAAGCTTTCTTT. The encoded protein is CASSWTGGYTEAFF.

The rearrangement uses TRBV6-8 and TRBJ2-5; D is unclear. Trimming pared 2 bases from V and 2 bases from J, leaving 6 bases between. Germline loops: CDR1 MNHGY, CDR2 SAAAGT. This CDR3 has 13 amino acids. The CDR3 bases are TGTGCCAGCAGTTACGAGGTTCAAGAGACCCAGTACTTC. Translation: CASSYEVQETQYF.

By frequency in the sample, this clone is medium-sized. This chain links TRBV11-3 with TRBJ1-1; D possibly corresponds to TRBD1 (5 bases). CDR3 size: 14 residues. Germline CDR1 and CDR2: SGHNT and YENEEA. Between the trimmed V and J ends, which lost 1 base and 3 bases, there was a span of 9 bases. CDR3 protein: CASSLVSGHTEAFF. CDR3 nucleotides: TGTGCCAGCAGCTTAGTATCAGGGCACACTGAAGCTTTCTTT.

This clone is medium-sized. V gene TRBV7-5 combines with J gene TRBJ1-6; the table's D call, TRBD1, has no DNA check behind it. TRBV7-5 is shown as a pseudogene. There are 14 residues in the CDR3. The CDR3 region has the DNA TGTGCCAGCAGCTTGGGGCAGGTAGACTCACCCCTCCACTTT. It is translated as CASSLGQVDSPLHF.

The rearrangement joins TRBV11-3 to TRBJ2-1; 14 nucleotides align to TRBD2. The CDR3 spans 16 residues. Trimming cost V 3 bases and J 7 bases; bases outside gene matches: 5. Germline V gene lookup returns CDR1 SGHNT and CDR2 YENEEA. This chain's CDR3 is CASSFGTSGSGNEQFF. The CDR3 nucleotides are TGTGCCAGCAGCTTCGGGACTAGCGGGAGTGGGAATGAGCAGTTCTTC.

In its sample, this clone was seen a few times. V and J are TRBV5-1 and TRBJ2-5, with D maybe TRBD1 (5 bases). Trimming cost V 0 bases and J 0 bases, with 12 bases left between them. The germline V gene encodes CDR1 SGHRS and CDR2 YFSETQ. The CDR3 spans 16 residues. The CDR3 protein is CASSLVGAANQETQYF. For the CDR3, the DNA is TGCGCCAGCAGCTTGGTAGGGGCAGCAAACCAAGAGACCCAGTACTTC.

By sample share, this clone is medium-sized. The V gene is TRBV6-8, the J gene TRBJ2-1; a weak D match, TRBD1 (6 bases). Looked up from germline, CDR1 is MNHGY and CDR2 is SAAAGT. Trimming took off 8 bases at V and 3 bases at J, with 14 bases between the two ends. The CDR3 runs to 14 residues. CDR3 bases: TGTGCCAGCCAATACAGGGCCGGCTACAATGAGCAGTTCTTC. Its translation: CASQYRAGYNEQFF.

This clone was observed a handful of times. The V gene is TRBV6-8, the J gene TRBJ1-4, with D possibly TRBD1 on 6 matching bases. CDR3 length: 15 residues. Deletions cut 6 bases from V and 8 bases from J, with 19 bases between. Germline V gene lookup returns CDR1 MNHGY and CDR2 SAAAGT. The CDR3 loop reads CASSKEEGDSEKLFF. In DNA, the CDR3 is TGTGCCAGCAGCAAAGAAGAGGGGGACTCGGAAAAACTGTTTTTT.

This clone was counted a few times. The rearrangement uses TRBV1 and TRBJ2-6. TRBV1 is a recognized pseudogene. This CDR3 region has 16 residues. CDR3 in DNA: TGCGCCAGCAGCCAAGAGGGGTACTCTGGGGCCAACGTCCTGACTTTC. Translation gives CASSQEGYSGANVLTF.

The J gene is TRBJ2-3, the V gene TRBV9; 14 positions match TRBD2. After removal of 0 bases from V and 6 bases from J, the junction contained 6 bases not matched to a gene. This CDR3 is 17 amino acids long. Germline CDR1 reads SGDLS; CDR2 reads YYNGEE. The CDR3 DNA is TGTGCCAGCAGCGTAGGGGGACTAGCGGGAGCTTCGGATACGCAGTATTTT. It encodes CASSVGGLAGASDTQYF.

This clone counts as medium-sized. This chain links TRBV6-8 with TRBJ1-6; D unresolved. The CDR3 length is 14 residues. The ends were cut back, 5 bases at V and 8 bases at J, with 13 bases in the middle. Germline V CDR1 and CDR2: MNHGY, SAAAGT. Written as DNA, the CDR3 is TGTGCCAGCAGTCAAGGCGCGACCCATTCACCCCTCCACTTT. Translation gives CASSQGATHSPLHF.

The rearrangement uses TRBV30 and TRBJ1-1; D is undetermined. The CDR3 extends over 15 amino acids. V dropped 2 bases and J dropped 1 base, with 14 bases sitting between them. CDR1 is GTSNPN and CDR2 is SVGIG in the germline V gene (reference sequence). Here the CDR3 reads CAWSLRASGNTEAFF. The CDR3 DNA is TGTGCCTGGAGTCTTCGAGCGAGTGGGAACACTGAAGCTTTCTTT.

Details on this clone: One junction end disagrees with the germline gene, perhaps due to a read error. The genes are TRBV11-3 and TRBJ2-2; no clear D. The length of the CDR3 is 15 residues. Germline lookup yields CDR1 SGHNT and CDR2 YENEEA. DNA for the CDR3: TGTGCTAGCAGCTTAGGTACTACCCTGGCCGGGGAGCTGTTTTTT. Amino acid sequence: CASSLGTTLAGELFF.

This clone was found a few times. This chain links TRBV28 with TRBJ1-2; 8 positions agree with TRBD1. V shed 6 bases and J 2 bases; nucleotides not matched to a gene: 2. The CDR3 runs 13 residues. Germline loops: CDR1 MDHEN, CDR2 SYDVKM. The CDR3 DNA reads TGTGCCAGCAGGCGACAGGGGAACTATGGCTACACCTTC. Encoded protein: CASRRQGNYGYTF.

The CDR3 here is CASSQELGTKNIQYF. The DNA of the CDR3 is TGCGCCAGCAGCCAAGAACTGGGAACCAAAAACATTCAGTACTTC. V usage is TRBV4-1 and J usage is TRBJ2-4, with D unresolved. CDR3 length: 15 amino acids. CDR1 and CDR2 (germline): MGHRA, YSYEKL. Trimming removed 0 bases at V and 2 bases at J, with 8 bases between.

This clone was observed a handful of times. The chain couples TRBV9 to TRBJ2-1, with a tentative D call TRBD2 (5 bases). The CDR3 length is 15 residues. Germline V gives CDR1 SGDLS, CDR2 YYNGEE. Trimming removed 0 bases at V and 5 bases at J, with 12 bases between. CDR3 in DNA: TGTGCCAGCAGCGTAGGACTCGAGCGGCACAATGAGCAGTTCTTC. This codes for CASSVGLERHNEQFF. Supplemented by reference TRBV9 and TRBJ2-1, the full variable domain reads DSGVTQTPKHLITATGQRVTLRCSPRSGDLSVYWYQQSLDQGLQFLIQYYNGEERAKGNILERFSAQQFPDLHSELNLSSLELGDSALYFCASSVGLERHNEQFFGPGTRLTVL.

This clone was detected only a few times. The J gene is TRBJ1-5, the V gene TRBV28; 8 bases are shared with TRBD1. V was clipped by 6 bases and J by 11 bases; unmatched bases: 6. There are 12 residues in the CDR3. Per the germline V gene, CDR1 is MDHEN and CDR2 is SYDVKM. The CDR3 loop is CASSQNRGTQHF. The DNA for the CDR3 is TGTGCCAGCAGCCAGAACAGGGGGACCCAGCATTTT.

The chain couples TRBV6-8 to TRBJ2-1; D is uncertain. This CDR3 contains 14 residues. Germline V gives CDR1 MNHGY, CDR2 SAAAGT. Between the trimmed V and J ends, which lost 10 bases and 8 bases, there was a span of 21 bases. The CDR3 nucleotides are TGTGCCACCACGCTCAACCTAGAGAACGATGAGCAGTTCTTC. It is translated as CATTLNLENDEQFF.

This clone is medium-sized (0.01 to 0.1%) within its sample. The CDR3 protein is CASSRTAQKLSSYNEQFF. CDR3 sequence (DNA): TGTGCCAGCAGCCGTACGGCCCAGAAACTTAGCTCCTACAATGAGCAGTTCTTC. The J gene is TRBJ2-1, the V gene TRBV9, with unresolved D. In germline, CDR1 is SGDLS, CDR2 YYNGEE. V lost 4 bases and J 0 bases, leaving 20 bases between the germline ends. The CDR3 is 18 amino acids.

This rearrangement joins TRBV9 to TRBJ2-7; 8 bases agree with TRBD1. Looked up from germline, CDR1 is SGDLS and CDR2 is YYNGEE. With 3 bases clipped from V and 3 bases from J, the junction kept 8 bases outside the gene matches. This CDR3 is built from 15 residues. CDR3 protein: CASSATGTGHYEQYF. Written as DNA, the CDR3 is TGTGCCAGCAGCGCAACCGGGACAGGACACTACGAGCAGTACTTC.

The chain carries TRBV14 and TRBJ1-2; D not certain. Germline V lookup: CDR1 SGHDN, CDR2 FVKESK. The CDR3 is made up of 13 amino acids. The V end lost 3 bases, the J end lost 4 bases, and 9 bases lay between the germline ends. CDR3 loop: CASSHLRGYGYTF. The CDR3 nucleotides are TGTGCCAGCAGCCACCTAAGAGGCTATGGCTACACCTTC.

The table lists this clone with a few counts. The rearrangement links TRBV6-8 to TRBJ1-5; tentative D call: TRBD1 (5 bases). Germline V lookup: CDR1 MNHGY, CDR2 SAAAGT. This CDR3 contains 15 residues. V was shortened by 6 bases and J by 8 bases, with 20 bases between the two germline ends. The CDR3 loop is CASREGWGDREPQHF. In DNA, the CDR3 is TGTGCCAGCAGGGAAGGGTGGGGGGATCGAGAGCCCCAGCATTTT.

This chain uses TRBV28 with TRBJ1-2; no definite D call. The CDR3 is 12 residues long. Germline V gene lookup returns CDR1 MDHEN and CDR2 SYDVKM. The V end was cut by 2 bases, the J end by 8 bases, with 9 bases between. The CDR3 DNA reads TGTGCCAGCAGTTTAAGGGAAGGAGGCTACACCTTC. Protein sequence: CASSLREGGYTF.